The 30 T cell receptor beta chains given below trace back to one sample, sequenced in a study of T cell changes during pregnancy in multiple sclerosis. Only in-frame clones appear in the TCRdb table, and some are missing; sequencing was by immunoSEQ multiplex PCR. The repertoire holds around 10,000 clones, with 83% as singletons. The material was CD8+ T cells from peripheral blood mononuclear cells, obtained in the third trimester of pregnancy. These receptors were taken from a female donor in good health, enrolled as a control in a pregnancy study.

The CDR3 region has the DNA TGTGCCAGCAGCTACCCCCCCTCGCGGAAGGGGGCTTTCTTT. Protein product: CASSYPPSRKGAFF. The rearrangement links TRBV7-2 to TRBJ1-1, with a tentative D call TRBD1 (5 bases). Germline V gene lookup returns CDR1 SGHTA and CDR2 FQGNSA. V was shortened by 4 bases and J by 11 bases, with 20 bases between the two germline ends. The CDR3 contains 14 residues. Full variable domain (missing parts from reference TRBV7-2 and TRBJ1-1): GAGVSQSPSNKVTEKGKDVELRCDPISGHTALYWYRQSLGQGLEFLIYFQGNSAPDKSGLPSDRFSAERTGGSVSTLTIQRTQQEDSAVYLCASSYPPSRKGAFFGQGTRLTVV.

The gene calls are TRBV6-1 and TRBJ2-3; TRBD2 agrees at 9 bases. The CDR3 totals 16 residues. V lost 1 base to trimming and J lost 4 bases; unmatched junction nucleotides: 6. Germline assignment: CDR1 MNHNS and CDR2 SASEGT. The CDR3 nucleotides are TGTGCCAGCAGTGAAGATGGCGGGGGGGGCCCAGATACGCAGTATTTT. This gives the protein CASSEDGGGGPDTQYF.

The rearrangement links TRBV5-4 to TRBJ2-1; D possibly corresponds to TRBD2 (6 bases). Germline V CDR1 and CDR2: SGHNT, YYREEE (reference sequence). V was shortened by 4 bases and J by 5 bases, with 10 bases between the two germline ends. This CDR3 has 13 residues. Here the CDR3 reads CASSVTGDNEQFF. For the CDR3, the DNA is TGTGCCAGCAGCGTTACGGGGGACAATGAGCAGTTCTTC.

The chain combines TRBV11-2 with TRBJ1-3, with TRBD1 identical over 12 bases. Germline values: CDR1 SGHAT, CDR2 FQNNGV. The V gene end was trimmed by 4 bases and the J gene end by 4 bases; junction bases not matched to a gene: 8. This CDR3 is 17 amino acids long. DNA for the CDR3: TGTGCCAGCAGCTCCGGGACAGGGGGCGCGGGCGGAAACACCATATATTTT. It is translated as CASSSGTGGAGGNTIYF.

The rearrangement links TRBV4-3 to TRBJ2-7; 7 bases match TRBD2. Per the germline V gene, CDR1 is LGHNA and CDR2 is YSLEER. V lost 1 base, J lost 5 bases, and 5 bases stayed unmatched. This CDR3 is built from 14 residues. This CDR3 reads CASSQGAGSDEQYF. In DNA form, the CDR3 reads TGCGCCAGCAGCCAAGGAGCGGGGTCAGACGAGCAGTACTTC.

The J gene is TRBJ1-3, the V gene TRBV27, with 9 bases matching TRBD1. The CDR3 has 16 amino acids. V shed 7 bases and J 4 bases; nucleotides not matched to a gene: 11. Germline loops: CDR1 MNHEY, CDR2 SMNVEV (reference sequence). CDR3 amino acids: CASTLSGTGYGNTIYF. The CDR3 DNA reads TGTGCCAGCACCTTATCCGGGACAGGGTACGGAAACACCATATATTTT.

This rearrangement joins TRBV5-6 to TRBJ2-7, with D possibly TRBD2 on 6 matching bases. The CDR3 consists of 16 residues. The ends were cut back, 0 bases at V and 5 bases at J, with 18 bases in the middle. Germline V CDR1 and CDR2: SGHDT, YYEEEE. CDR3 in DNA: TGTGCCAGCAGCTTGGGTGTAGACCCCGGGAGAAACGAGCAGTACTTC. Its translation is CASSLGVDPGRNEQYF.

In its sample, this clone is medium-sized. The CDR3 region has the DNA TGTGCCAGCAGTTGGGCAGGGGGAGCCTACGAGCAGTACTTC. Translated: CASSWAGGAYEQYF. V and J are TRBV6-6 and TRBJ2-7; TRBD1 matches at 7 bases. The CDR3 length is 14 residues. Germline trimming cut 4 bases from V and 2 bases from J; bases unmatched to any gene: 5. Germline-derived CDR1 and CDR2 are MNHNY and SVGAGI (reference sequence).

The chain recombines TRBV6-1 with TRBJ2-3, with 9 positions matching TRBD2. There are 15 residues in the CDR3. CDR1 is MNHNS and CDR2 is SASEGT in the germline V gene. The V and J ends lost 1 base and 1 base, in that order; junction bases with no gene match: 0. Here the CDR3 reads CASSEERGGTDTQYF. CDR3 DNA sequence: TGTGCCAGCAGTGAAGAGCGGGGGGGCACAGATACGCAGTATTTT.

The genes are TRBV19 and TRBJ2-5, with TRBD1 as a possible D gene (6 bases). This CDR3 is built from 16 residues. Germline CDR1 reads LNHDA; CDR2 reads SQIVND (reference sequence). V was pared by 3 bases and J by 3 bases, with 17 bases between. The CDR3 DNA reads TGTGCCAGTAGTATGGTGGTACAGGGTAACGAAGAGACCCAGTACTTC. It translates to CASSMVVQGNEETQYF.

The rearrangement uses TRBV6-4 and TRBJ2-2; D perhaps matches TRBD1 (5 bases). Germline V CDR1 and CDR2: MRHNA, SNTAGT. The CDR3 length is 14 residues. Trimming removed 4 bases from V and 4 bases from J, with 10 bases in between. Here the CDR3 reads CASSVAGPTGELFF. The CDR3 region has the DNA TGTGCCAGCAGTGTGGCAGGGCCCACCGGGGAGCTGTTTTTT.

The gene calls are TRBV5-1 and TRBJ2-1, with TRBD2 as a possible D gene (5 bases). The CDR3 runs 15 residues. Germline V gene data show CDR1 as SGHRS and CDR2 as YFSETQ. V shed 0 bases and J shed 3 bases, with 10 bases lying between them. The CDR3 reads CASSLATTNYNEQFF. In nucleotides, the CDR3 is TGCGCCAGCAGCTTGGCCACGACTAACTACAATGAGCAGTTCTTC.

The rearrangement joins TRBV6-4 to TRBJ2-1; TRBD2 agrees at 10 bases. This CDR3 is 15 amino acids long. Germline V gene lookup returns CDR1 MRHNA and CDR2 SNTAGT. V lost 5 bases and J lost 10; bases outside the gene matches: 11. The CDR3 here is CASSPQTSGWEEQFF. The CDR3 nucleotides are TGTGCCAGCAGTCCGCAGACTAGCGGGTGGGAGGAGCAGTTCTTC.

This chain uses TRBV5-6 with TRBJ2-5; D uncertain. V lost 4 bases to trimming and J lost 2 bases, with 9 bases between them. The CDR3 runs 13 residues. Per the germline V gene, CDR1 is SGHDT and CDR2 is YYEEEE. The CDR3 loop is CASSPSRQETQYF. CDR3 nucleotide sequence: TGTGCCAGCAGCCCGTCACGGCAAGAGACCCAGTACTTC.

The chain links TRBV28 to TRBJ2-1; 11 bases are shared with TRBD1. The germline gives CDR1 MDHEN, CDR2 SYDVKM. The CDR3 sequence is 17 residues long. V was pared by 3 bases and J by 9 bases, with 13 bases of the junction left unmatched. CDR3 protein: CASSFPRGTGGRSEQFF. The CDR3, as DNA: TGTGCCAGCAGTTTCCCTCGGGGGACAGGGGGAAGGAGTGAGCAGTTCTTC.

The rearrangement uses TRBV2 and TRBJ2-3; unclear D gene. The CDR3 extends over 13 amino acids. The germline gives CDR1 SNHLY, CDR2 FYNNEI. Trimming removed 5 bases from V and 3 bases from J, with 9 bases in between. CDR3 protein: CASSRGRTDTQYF. The CDR3 DNA reads as TGTGCCAGCAGTCGAGGTAGGACAGATACGCAGTATTTT.

The CDR3 sequence is CASSLWPGSYGYTF. The CDR3 DNA follows: TGTGCCAGCAGTTTATGGCCGGGGAGCTATGGCTACACCTTC. The gene calls are TRBV28 and TRBJ1-2; the D is unclear. V was clipped by 0 bases and J by 4 bases, with 9 bases between them. The germline V gene has CDR1 MDHEN and CDR2 SYDVKM. CDR3 length: 14 residues.

The V call is TRBV27, the J call TRBJ2-2, with TRBD1 identical over 11 bases. CDR1 MNHEY and CDR2 SMNVEV come from the germline V gene (reference sequence). The CDR3 is made up of 18 amino acids. J was trimmed by 3 bases and V by 7 bases; bases with no gene match: 13. The CDR3 bases are TGTGCCAGCATGCTTTCATTCCGGGACAGGGGGTACACCGGGGAGCTGTTTTTT. Residues: CASMLSFRDRGYTGELFF.

V and J are TRBV28 and TRBJ2-7; 9 bases are shared with TRBD2. Trimming removed 5 bases from V and 6 bases from J; junction bases left unmatched: 8. The CDR3 spans 14 residues. CDR1 is MDHEN and CDR2 is SYDVKM in the germline V gene. Here the CDR3 DNA reads TGTGCCAGCAGTCTAGCGGGAACTGCCCCCGAGCAGTACTTC. Its protein product is CASSLAGTAPEQYF.

J is TRBJ2-1 and V is TRBV5-1; TRBD1 might be the D (6 bases). CDR3 size: 13 residues. Germline loops: CDR1 SGHRS, CDR2 YFSETQ. V was clipped by 10 bases and J by 3 bases, with 14 bases between them. CDR3 region: CALARGNYNEQFF. CDR3 nucleotide sequence: TGCGCCCTTGCGAGGGGGAACTACAATGAGCAGTTCTTC.

This clone is a singleton in its sample. The rearrangement links TRBV19 to TRBJ2-5, with 8 nucleotides matching TRBD2. The V gene end was trimmed by 1 base and the J gene end by 5 bases; junction bases not matched to a gene: 15. The V gene's germline CDR1 is LNHDA and CDR2 SQIVND (reference sequence). The CDR3 loop spans 18 amino acids. For the CDR3, the DNA is TGTGCCAGTAGTATAGCGGGTAGCGGGATCGGCGAGGGGGAGACCCAGTACTTC. Translating it yields CASSIAGSGIGEGETQYF.

The rearrangement links TRBV7-3 to TRBJ1-5; no firm D call. The V and J ends lost 1 base and 5 bases respectively, with 6 bases between them. The CDR3 runs 13 residues. Per the germline V gene, CDR1 is SGHTA and CDR2 is FQGTGA. CDR3 sequence reads: CASSLNNDQPQHF. The CDR3 DNA is TGTGCCAGCAGCTTAAACAACGATCAGCCCCAGCATTTT.

This clone was seen just once. V is TRBV13 and J is TRBJ2-1; 8 bases line up with TRBD2. Looked up from germline, CDR1 is PRHDT and CDR2 is FYEKMQ (reference sequence). V gave up 0 bases and J gave up 6 bases; unmatched junction bases: 4. The CDR3 is 15 amino acids. CDR3 sequence reads: CASSLGRGGRNEQFF. In nucleotides, the CDR3 is TGTGCCAGCAGCTTAGGACGGGGGGGCCGCAATGAGCAGTTCTTC.

The chain uses TRBV4-3 and TRBJ1-1; the D gene is possibly TRBD1 (6 bases). With 0 bases removed from V and 2 bases from J, the gap between germline ends came to 16 bases. CDR1 and CDR2 (germline): LGHNA, YSLEER. The CDR3 consists of 17 residues. The CDR3 coding sequence is TGCGCCAGCAGCCAAGAACCTCCGCCGGGACATAACACTGAAGCTTTCTTT. This translates into CASSQEPPPGHNTEAFF.

This sequence joins TRBV27 and TRBJ2-7, with D perhaps matching TRBD1 (6 bases). Deletions cut 3 bases from V and 1 base from J, with 10 bases between. The V gene's germline CDR1 is MNHEY and CDR2 SMNVEV (reference sequence). The CDR3 loop spans 14 amino acids. CDR3 in amino acids: CASSFGGPSYEQYF. CDR3 sequence (DNA): TGTGCCAGCAGTTTTGGGGGCCCGTCCTACGAGCAGTACTTC.

In its sample, this clone was seen a few times. The chain joins TRBV27 to TRBJ1-6, with D perhaps TRBD1 (5 bases). V was clipped by 4 bases and J by 12 bases, with 10 bases between them. Germline V lookup: CDR1 MNHEY, CDR2 SMNVEV (reference sequence). The CDR3 length is 12 residues. The CDR3 sequence is CASSSGTGPLHF. Here the CDR3 DNA reads TGTGCCAGCAGTTCAGGGACTGGACCCCTCCACTTT.

The rearrangement uses TRBV6-1 and TRBJ2-5, with 9 bases aligning to TRBD2. The germline V gene has CDR1 MNHNS and CDR2 SASEGT. The V gene end was trimmed by 5 bases and the J gene end by 6 bases; junction bases not matched to a gene: 7. The CDR3 consists of 14 residues. The CDR3 is CASSPGLARKTQYF. For the CDR3, the DNA is TGTGCCAGCAGTCCAGGACTAGCGCGGAAGACCCAGTACTTC.

For the CDR3, the DNA is TGTGCCAGCAGCTTGGTTCTCGGGGAAACTGAAGCTTTCTTT. Its protein product is CASSLVLGETEAFF. The rearrangement links TRBV5-4 to TRBJ1-1, with D unclear. V was clipped by 0 bases and J by 5 bases, with 11 bases between them. Germline assignment: CDR1 SGHNT and CDR2 YYREEE (reference sequence). This CDR3 is 14 amino acids long.

CDR3 residues: CASSFGLAGGPGTGELFF. The CDR3, as DNA: TGCGCCAGCAGCTTTGGACTAGCGGGAGGGCCGGGCACCGGGGAGCTGTTTTTT. This chain uses TRBV5-1 with TRBJ2-2; 15 positions match TRBD2. Germline V lookup: CDR1 SGHRS, CDR2 YFSETQ. The junction had 6 bases not matched to a gene; V was cut back by 2 bases and J by 4 bases. The CDR3 extends over 18 amino acids.

This clone has a single count. The chain carries TRBV7-9 and TRBJ1-6, with D unclear. Germline V gene data show CDR1 as SEHNR and CDR2 as FQNEAQ (reference sequence). V gave up 5 bases and J gave up 4 bases, with 18 bases separating them. The length of the CDR3 is 17 residues. The CDR3 DNA reads as TGTGCCAGCAGCCCGCGGAAACTATCCCATTATAATTCACCCCTCCACTTT. Translation gives CASSPRKLSHYNSPLHF.